In its sample, the clone carrying this T cell receptor (beta chain) was seen a few times. TCRdb's table, derived via immunoSEQ multiplex PCR, lists solely in-frame clones and lacks some. Of some 200,000 clones listed, 94% were seen once; the top ten hold roughly 0.76%. The sample originates from a study of blood T cell repertoires in COVID-19. The CDR3 is 13 amino acids. Trimming left V 0 bases short and J 8 bases short, with 9 bases between. Germline values: CDR1 SGHRS, CDR2 YFSETQ. Sequenced material: peripheral blood. V is TRBV5-1 and J is TRBJ2-1; D might be TRBD1 (5 bases). The receptor comes from a man under 40 with COVID-19, enrolled during active disease. The CDR3 here is CASSLAGPHEQFF. CDR3 coding DNA: TGCGCCAGCAGCTTGGCAGGGCCCCATGAGCAGTTCTTC.